Listed here are 7 T cell receptor beta chains from one sample, sequenced in a study of OX40 agonist ivuxolimab in advanced cancers. Library prep was done by the immunoSEQ multiplex PCR assay. TCRdb obtained this table from immuneACCESS and retained in-frame rearrangements with V and J assigned. These tables miss some clones; where compared with another copy, unresolved V genes account for less than half of the shortfall, and the remainder is unexplained. Counted in this sample were over 55,000 clones; 65% to 85% of them appeared once. The ten largest clones represent less than 2% of the sample. Material: CD4+ or CD8+ T cells sorted from blood, obtained in a trial of the OX40 agonist ivuxolimab. The receptors originated from an adult with an advanced solid tumor such as melanoma, head and neck, liver or kidney cancer.

V and J are TRBV28 and TRBJ1-5, with 11 bases identical to TRBD1. J was trimmed by 2 bases and V by 6 bases; bases with no gene match: 3. Germline CDR1 MDHEN, CDR2 SYDVKM. This CDR3 comprises 15 residues. CDR3 coding DNA: TGTGCCAGCAGCCGGACAGGGGGCCGCAATCAGCCCCAGCATTTT. Its protein is CASSRTGGRNQPQHF.

The V gene is TRBV5-4, the J gene TRBJ2-5; 7 bases are a match to TRBD2. The V gene end was trimmed by 0 bases and the J gene end by 3 bases; junction bases not matched to a gene: 5. The CDR3 loop spans 15 amino acids. Germline loops: CDR1 SGHNT, CDR2 YYREEE (reference sequence). The CDR3 sequence: CASSLVSGGEETQYF. The CDR3 bases are TGTGCCAGCAGCTTGGTCAGTGGGGGGGAAGAGACCCAGTACTTC. Together with reference TRBV5-4 and TRBJ2-5, the CDR3 gives the full variable domain: ETGVTQSPTHLIKTRGQQVTLRCSSQSGHNTVSWYQQALGQGPQFIFQYYREEENGRGNFPPRFSGLQFPNYSSELNVNALELDDSALYLCASSLVSGGEETQYFGPGTRLLVL.

This chain connects TRBV2 to TRBJ1-3; D not resolved. The CDR3 contains 14 residues. Per germline, CDR1 SNHLY and CDR2 FYNNEI. Trimming pared 4 bases from V and 0 bases from J, leaving 7 bases between. The DNA for the CDR3 is TGTGCCAGCAGTGGAAAAATCTCTGGAAACACCATATATTTT. This codes for CASSGKISGNTIYF.

The rearrangement uses TRBV2 and TRBJ1-5, with 9 bases aligning to TRBD1. Germline assignment: CDR1 SNHLY and CDR2 FYNNEI. The junction had 5 bases not matched to a gene; V was cut back by 6 bases and J by 5 bases. This CDR3 has 14 residues. The CDR3 sequence is CASRWGQGDQPQHF. The DNA for the CDR3 is TGTGCCAGCAGGTGGGGACAGGGAGATCAGCCCCAGCATTTT.

The chain carries TRBV7-9 and TRBJ2-1; 9 bases are shared with TRBD1. CDR1 SEHNR and CDR2 FQNEAQ come from the germline V gene (reference sequence). The CDR3 runs to 16 residues. With V trimmed by 8 bases and J by 6 bases, 14 bases remained unmatched. CDR3: CASDRGRTEFPNEQFF. The CDR3, as DNA: TGTGCCAGCGACAGGGGGAGGACTGAGTTCCCCAATGAGCAGTTCTTC.

The count of this clone is one. The J gene is TRBJ2-2, the V gene TRBV11-3, with 10 bases aligning to TRBD2. J was trimmed by 7 bases and V by 4 bases; bases with no gene match: 6. The CDR3 totals 15 residues. Germline V CDR1 and CDR2: SGHNT, YENEEA. This CDR3 reads CASSSGTSVSGELFF. Written as DNA, the CDR3 is TGTGCCAGCAGCTCCGGGACTAGCGTTAGCGGGGAGCTGTTTTTT.

The chain uses TRBV19 and TRBJ2-3; a weak D match, TRBD2 (6 bases). Trimming took 3 bases from V and 1 from J, leaving 14 bases between them. The CDR3 is made up of 16 amino acids. Germline loops: CDR1 LNHDA, CDR2 SQIVND (reference sequence). CDR3 protein: CASSIYRASGTDTQYF. In DNA, the CDR3 is TGTGCCAGTAGTATTTATCGGGCTAGCGGCACAGATACGCAGTATTTT.